The 32 T cell receptor beta chains below come from one sample, sequenced in a study of blood T cell repertoires in COVID-19. Assay used: immunoSEQ multiplex PCR; TCRdb lists only in-frame clones, some missing. The sample has 90,000 to 100,000 clones; 75% to 85% are singletons. Sequenced: peripheral blood. The receptor source for this set is a man aged 60-69 years with acute or convalescent COVID-19.

The rearrangement links TRBV3-1 (or the pseudogene TRBV3-2) to TRBJ1-4; the D is unclear. This CDR3 is built from 15 residues. In germline, CDR1 is LGHDT, CDR2 YNNKEL (reference sequence). The ends were cut back, 1 base at V and 3 bases at J, with 9 bases in the middle. CDR3 protein: CASSQAARSNEKLFF. The CDR3 nucleotides read TGTGCCAGCAGCCAAGCCGCCAGATCTAATGAAAAACTGTTTTTT.

The CDR3 nucleotides read TGTGCCAGCAGTTCGGACAGGGAGGCGAACACTGAAGCTTTCTTT. Translation: CASSSDREANTEAFF. The chain carries TRBV6-5 and TRBJ1-1, with 8 bases aligning to TRBD1. Per germline, CDR1 MNHEY and CDR2 SVGAGI. The CDR3 consists of 15 residues. J gave up 1 base and V 4 bases, and 5 bases lay outside the gene matches.

The V call is TRBV30, the J call TRBJ1-2; D is uncertain. The CDR3 loop spans 13 amino acids. The V end was cut by 0 bases, the J end by 6 bases, with 11 bases between. The germline CDR1 and CDR2 sequences are GTSNPN and SVGIG (reference sequence). Here the CDR3 DNA reads TGTGCCTGGAGTGTTTCCGGGGATCATGGCTACACCTTC. This translates into CAWSVSGDHGYTF.

This chain joins TRBV20-1 and TRBJ2-1; the D gene is possibly TRBD2 (7 bases). In germline, CDR1 is DFQATT, CDR2 SNEGSKA (reference sequence). V gave up 6 bases and J gave up 14 bases, with 17 bases separating them. There are 11 residues in the CDR3. This CDR3 is CSARMGGLKFF. CDR3 sequence (DNA): TGCAGTGCCCGCATGGGGGGGCTGAAGTTCTTC.

This clone came up a few times. The J gene is TRBJ1-4, the V gene TRBV4-3; D gene unclear. The length of the CDR3 is 16 residues. Germline CDR1 and CDR2: LGHNA and YSLEER. V was pared by 3 bases and J by 8 bases, with 19 bases between. The CDR3 coding sequence is TGCGCCAGCAGCCAGCGCCGTTGGGAGGGAGGCGAAAAACTGTTTTTT. It translates to CASSQRRWEGGEKLFF.

This chain joins TRBV7-2 and TRBJ1-6, with 7 bases identical to TRBD1. Looked up from germline, CDR1 is SGHTA and CDR2 is FQGNSA. The CDR3 loop spans 16 amino acids. J gave up 0 bases and V 5 bases, and 4 bases lay outside the gene matches. CDR3 region: CASSRDSDSYNSPLHF. The CDR3 DNA follows: TGTGCCAGCAGCCGGGACAGCGACTCCTATAATTCACCCCTCCACTTT.

This clone was seen just once. The chain combines TRBV5-1 with TRBJ1-1, with D possibly being TRBD1 (5 bases). This CDR3 contains 15 residues. Germline CDR1 reads SGHRS; CDR2 reads YFSETQ. Trimming removed 3 bases at V and 1 base at J, with 13 bases between. In DNA form, the CDR3 reads TGCGCCAGCAGCTCCACGGCGGGGACGAACACTGAAGCTTTCTTT. Amino acid sequence: CASSSTAGTNTEAFF.

The V call is TRBV7-2, the J call TRBJ2-2; TRBD2 matches at 10 bases. The V gene's germline CDR1 is SGHTA and CDR2 FQGNSA. With 3 bases clipped from V and 7 bases from J, the junction kept 5 bases outside the gene matches. The CDR3 spans 15 residues. CDR3 protein: CASSLSLAGVGELFF. The CDR3 DNA reads as TGTGCCAGCAGCTTGAGTCTAGCGGGGGTCGGGGAGCTGTTTTTT.

Here the CDR3 reads CASSFLGQNTDTQYF. The CDR3 bases are TGTGCCAGCAGCTTTCTGGGACAGAACACAGATACGCAGTATTTT. V gene TRBV7-2 combines with J gene TRBJ2-3, with 7 bases lining up with TRBD1. Trimming took 3 bases from V and 2 from J; bases not matched to a gene: 5. The CDR3 sequence is 15 residues long. Germline V gene lookup returns CDR1 SGHTA and CDR2 FQGNSA.

This clone was counted a few times. This rearrangement joins TRBV18 to TRBJ1-1; D gene unclear. Deletions cut 3 bases from V and 0 bases from J, with 5 bases between. The CDR3 totals 13 residues. Germline lookup yields CDR1 KGHSH and CDR2 LQKENI. The CDR3 coding sequence is TGTGCCAGCTCACCCAGGCTGAACACTGAAGCTTTCTTT. It specifies CASSPRLNTEAFF.

The chain recombines TRBV28 with TRBJ1-2, with D tentatively TRBD1 (6 bases). Germline CDR1 and CDR2: MDHEN and SYDVKM. V was clipped by 5 bases and J by 5 bases, with 15 bases between them. The length of the CDR3 is 14 residues. CDR3 coding DNA: TGTGCCAGCAGTGCTCCCGGACAGAGTTATGGCTACACCTTC. It specifies CASSAPGQSYGYTF.

This clone was observed a single time. V and J are TRBV14 and TRBJ2-3; perhaps TRBD2 as D (5 bases). CDR3 length: 13 residues. Germline loops: CDR1 SGHDN, CDR2 FVKESK. V lost 5 bases and J lost 8, with 14 bases in between. CDR3 bases: TGTGCCAGCAGCGAAAGAACCGGAGGTACGCAGTATTTT. Amino acids: CASSERTGGTQYF.

CDR3: CASSPDFVSGIVGYTF. Written as DNA, the CDR3 is TGTGCCAGCAGCCCCGATTTCGTGTCAGGGATCGTTGGCTACACCTTC. The J gene is TRBJ1-2, the V gene TRBV7-2; maybe TRBD1 (5 bases). The CDR3 has 16 amino acids. Per the germline V gene, CDR1 is SGHTA and CDR2 is FQGNSA. V shed 5 bases and J shed 7 bases, with 23 bases lying between them.

This rearrangement joins TRBV11-2 to TRBJ2-5; D perhaps matches TRBD1 (5 bases). The CDR3 has 17 residues. In germline, CDR1 is SGHAT, CDR2 FQNNGV. Deletions cut 1 base from V and 2 bases from J, with 17 bases between. For the CDR3, the DNA is TGTGCCAGCAGCTTAGTTTCAGGGTCGTCCCTACAAGAGACCCAGTACTTC. Protein sequence: CASSLVSGSSLQETQYF.

This clone was recorded once. The chain is built from TRBV29-1 and TRBJ1-2; D gene unclear. The CDR3 totals 12 residues. The germline V gene encodes CDR1 SQVTM and CDR2 ANQGSEA. Trimming removed 4 bases at V and 2 bases at J, with 8 bases between. The CDR3 sequence is CSVGTGNYGYTF. The DNA for the CDR3 is TGCAGCGTTGGGACGGGGAACTATGGCTACACCTTC.

V gene TRBV28 combines with J gene TRBJ1-5, with D possibly TRBD1 on 6 matching bases. The CDR3 is 18 residues long. The V and J ends lost 6 bases and 0 bases respectively, with 21 bases between them. Germline lookup yields CDR1 MDHEN and CDR2 SYDVKM. The CDR3 is CASRTPLGTTYSNQPQHF. As DNA, the CDR3 is TGTGCCAGCAGAACGCCCCTCGGGACAACTTATAGCAATCAGCCCCAGCATTTT.

This chain connects TRBV6-5 to TRBJ1-6; D is possibly TRBD1 (5 bases). The V gene's germline CDR1 is MNHEY and CDR2 SVGAGI. This CDR3 spans 16 amino acids. V was clipped by 1 base and J by 9 bases, with 16 bases between them. Here the CDR3 DNA reads TGTGCCAGCAGTTACTACAGGTTCGAGTCGAGTTCACCCCTCCACTTT. As protein: CASSYYRFESSSPLHF.

This rearrangement joins TRBV3-1 (or the pseudogene TRBV3-2) to TRBJ2-7, with 8 positions matching TRBD2. This CDR3 is built from 14 residues. Germline loops: CDR1 LGHDT, CDR2 YNNKEL (reference sequence). Trimming at V came to 1 base and at J to 3 bases, leaving 2 bases not matched to a gene. CDR3 DNA: TGTGCCAGCAGCCAAGGCGGGGGGTACTACGAGCAGTACGTC. This translates into CASSQGGGYYEQYV.

The V gene is TRBV11-2, the J gene TRBJ1-3; maybe TRBD1 (5 bases). Germline values: CDR1 SGHAT, CDR2 FQNNGV. Trimming removed 2 bases at V and 0 bases at J, with 14 bases between. The CDR3 spans 17 residues. The CDR3 sequence is CASSLSRWGDSGNTIYF. In nucleotides, the CDR3 is TGTGCCAGCAGCTTATCCAGGTGGGGGGACTCTGGAAACACCATATATTTT.

This clone was found a few times. The rearrangement links TRBV5-1 to TRBJ2-2; 8 bases fit TRBD1. CDR1 and CDR2 from the germline V gene are SGHRS and YFSETQ. The trim removed 4 bases at V and 2 bases at J, leaving 10 bases unmatched. The CDR3 extends over 17 amino acids. Here the CDR3 reads CASSLKSGTGNTGELFF. The CDR3 nucleotides read TGCGCCAGCAGCCTGAAATCCGGGACAGGCAACACCGGGGAGCTGTTTTTT.

This clone has just a few counts. V is TRBV11-1 and J is TRBJ2-7, with 10 bases aligning to TRBD2. Per germline, CDR1 SGHAT and CDR2 FQDESV (reference sequence). This CDR3 region has 15 residues. The J segment lost 4 bases and the V segment lost 0 bases, leaving 3 bases of the junction unmatched. The CDR3 nucleotides read TGTGCCAGCAGCTTAGCCCCTAGCGGGGGTTACGAGCAGTACTTC. Amino acids: CASSLAPSGGYEQYF.

About this clone: Distinct nucleotide sequences in the sample also encode this CDR3. The chain carries TRBV7-9 and TRBJ1-1, with 7 nucleotides matching TRBD1. This CDR3 comprises 14 residues. Germline CDR1 and CDR2: SEHNR and FQNEAQ (reference sequence). V shed 5 bases and J 1 base; nucleotides not matched to a gene: 4. In nucleotides, the CDR3 is TGTGCCAGCAGCCTCAGGGGGGCGAACACTGAAGCTTTCTTT. This encodes CASSLRGANTEAFF.

The V call is TRBV10-3, the J call TRBJ2-1; possible D gene TRBD2, 6 bases. The length of the CDR3 is 16 residues. Deletions cut 2 bases from V and 4 bases from J, with 15 bases between. Per germline, CDR1 ENHRY and CDR2 SYGVKD. DNA for the CDR3: TGTGCCATCAGTGAGCCGGGGGTAGGGAAATACAATGAGCAGTTCTTC. It specifies CAISEPGVGKYNEQFF.

The chain recombines TRBV2 with TRBJ1-1, with TRBD1 identical over 9 bases. From germline, CDR1 is SNHLY and CDR2 FYNNEI. With 4 bases clipped from V and 4 bases from J, the junction kept 10 bases outside the gene matches. CDR3 length: 16 residues. CDR3 sequence: CASSARTGVRGTEAFF. DNA for the CDR3: TGTGCCAGCAGTGCTCGGACAGGGGTTCGGGGCACTGAAGCTTTCTTT.

This chain uses TRBV2 with TRBJ1-5; D remains unclear. The CDR3 consists of 12 residues. The germline V and J ends were trimmed by 11 bases and 5 bases, with 13 bases remaining between them. In germline, CDR1 is SNHLY, CDR2 FYNNEI. The CDR3 spells CASRSRDQPQHF. The CDR3, as DNA: TGTGCCTCCAGATCCCGGGATCAGCCCCAGCATTTT.

This clone was seen only once. This rearrangement joins TRBV2 to TRBJ1-1, with 11 bases lining up with TRBD1. The CDR3 covers 15 residues. V was clipped by 7 bases and J by 1 base; unmatched bases: 5. Germline V gives CDR1 SNHLY, CDR2 FYNNEI. This CDR3 is CASMGQGGWNTEAFF. CDR3 nucleotides: TGTGCCAGCATGGGACAGGGGGGGTGGAACACTGAAGCTTTCTTT.

The rearrangement uses TRBV7-2 and TRBJ1-4, with TRBD1 matching over 9 bases. The CDR3 consists of 17 residues. Germline V gives CDR1 SGHTA, CDR2 FQGNSA. The trim removed 2 bases at V and 3 bases at J, leaving 7 bases unmatched. The DNA for the CDR3 is TGTGCCAGCAGCTTAAACCCGGGACAGGGATCTAATGAAAAACTGTTTTTT. Its translation is CASSLNPGQGSNEKLFF.

The chain recombines TRBV7-2 with TRBJ1-2, with D possibly TRBD1 on 6 matching bases. Trimming took 3 bases from V and 2 from J, leaving 13 bases between them. Per germline, CDR1 SGHTA and CDR2 FQGNSA. The length of the CDR3 is 15 residues. DNA of the CDR3: TGTGCCAGCAGCTTCGGACAGATGACCAACTATGGCTACACCTTC. Translated: CASSFGQMTNYGYTF. Full variable domain (outside the CDR3, taken from reference TRBV7-2 and TRBJ1-2): GAGVSQSPSNKVTEKGKDVELRCDPISGHTALYWYRQSLGQGLEFLIYFQGNSAPDKSGLPSDRFSAERTGGSVSTLTIQRTQQEDSAVYLCASSFGQMTNYGYTFGSGTRLTVV.

The chain is built from TRBV6-2 or TRBV6-3 and TRBJ1-6; 8 nucleotides line up with TRBD1. Per germline, CDR1 MNHEY and CDR2 SVGEGT. The CDR3 is 16 residues long. Losses at the gene ends were 0 bases for V and 6 bases for J; bases not matched to a gene: 4. The CDR3 DNA reads as TGTGCCAGCAGTTACTCAGGGACAGGCCGTAATTCACCCCTCCACTTT. Translation gives CASSYSGTGRNSPLHF.

The V and J genes are TRBV30 and TRBJ1-1; perhaps TRBD1 as D (6 bases). The germline gives CDR1 GTSNPN, CDR2 SVGIG (reference sequence). CDR3 length equals 12 residues. V lost 5 bases to trimming and J lost 2 bases, with 9 bases between them. CDR3 sequence reads: CAWGRGNTEAFF. CDR3 DNA: TGTGCCTGGGGCAGGGGAAACACTGAAGCTTTCTTT.

V gene TRBV28 combines with J gene TRBJ2-3; 13 bases line up with TRBD2. Germline CDR1 MDHEN, CDR2 SYDVKM. With V trimmed by 3 bases and J by 5 bases, 11 bases remained unmatched. The CDR3 totals 18 residues. The CDR3 bases are TGTGCCAGCAGTTTTGTCAGGACTAGCGGGGGTTTAATAGATACGCAGTATTTT. It translates to CASSFVRTSGGLIDTQYF. The full variable domain, rest sourced from reference TRBV28 and TRBJ2-3, is DVKVTQSSRYLVKRTGEKVFLECVQDMDHENMFWYRQDPGLGLRLIYFSYDVKMKEKGDIPEGYSVSREKKERFSLILESASTNQTSMYLCASSFVRTSGGLIDTQYFGPGTRLTVL.

This chain joins TRBV2 and TRBJ2-3; D not certain. Between the trimmed V and J ends, which lost 6 bases and 0 bases, there was a span of 13 bases. This CDR3 has 15 amino acids. CDR1 and CDR2 from the germline V gene are SNHLY and FYNNEI. The CDR3 spells CASRNTKISTDTQYF. The CDR3, as DNA: TGTGCCAGCAGGAATACTAAGATAAGCACAGATACGCAGTATTTT.